The present T cell receptor (beta chain) was sequenced within a study of early T cells in non-severe SARS-CoV-2 infection. This clonotype was seen only a few times. Via MiXCR, TCRdb re-called the 5' RACE reads, giving one row per CDR3 protein. This table holds about 58,000 distinct CDR3 sequences, around an eighth found once. Per the germline V gene, CDR1 is SGHVS and CDR2 is FQNEAQ. The CDR3 extends over 14 amino acids. V was cut by 5 bases and J by 1 base, with 12 bases left in between. Sequenced sample: whole blood. The chain carries TRBV7-8 and TRBJ2-7; D gene ambiguous. The TCR sequence derives from an adult who was a healthcare worker with PCR-confirmed SARS-CoV-2 infection or an uninfected control (not recorded which). The CDR3 here is CASSLDGPSYEQYF. The CDR3 nucleotides are TGTGCCAGCAGCCTCGATGGGCCTTCCTACGAGCAGTACTTC.